This TCR beta chain was identified during a study of early T cells in non-severe SARS-CoV-2 infection. Germline V CDR1 and CDR2: MNHNS, SASEGT. The CDR3 covers 13 residues. The ends were cut back, 2 bases at V and 1 base at J, with 5 bases in the middle. A single record per CDR3 protein comes from TCRdb applying MiXCR to the 5' RACE reads. Of about 38,000 distinct CDR3 sequences listed, roughly 6.8% are singletons. The chain links TRBV6-1 to TRBJ1-1; tentatively, D is TRBD1 (5 bases). Sequencing used whole blood, obtained at baseline. This sequence was found in an adult who was a healthcare worker with PCR-confirmed SARS-CoV-2 infection or an uninfected control (not recorded which). The CDR3 nucleotides are TGTGCCAGCAGTGAAAGGGGGAACACTGAAGCTTTCTTT. This gives the protein CASSERGNTEAFF.